This T cell receptor (beta chain) came from a study of blood T cell repertoires in COVID-19. Study in general: COVID-19 samples collected from the United States, Italy and Spain covered acute and convalescent phases. Sources were T cells, B-cell-depleted T cells, or PBMCs; the material itself was cDNA or gDNA.

The CDR3 loop spans 18 amino acids. Germline loops: CDR1 SGHDN, CDR2 FVKESK. J lost 2 bases, V lost 1 base, and 11 bases had no gene match. Per the original data handling: By means of reference gene primer amplification, nucleated cell counts were estimated. Some clones are missing from TCRdb's copy, which holds only in-frame ones; the method was immunoSEQ multiplex PCR. V, J and clone size are those of that table, while D and trimming were read from the DNA. The table has some 250,000 clones, about four fifths seen once. The origin of this receptor is a man aged 50-59 years with active or convalescent COVID-19. The rearrangement links TRBV14 to TRBJ2-3, with 8 bases identical to TRBD2. Sequencing input: peripheral blood. CDR3: CASSQGRFQRGITDTQYF. The CDR3 nucleotides are TGTGCCAGCAGCCAAGGGAGGTTTCAGCGGGGGATCACAGATACGCAGTATTTT.